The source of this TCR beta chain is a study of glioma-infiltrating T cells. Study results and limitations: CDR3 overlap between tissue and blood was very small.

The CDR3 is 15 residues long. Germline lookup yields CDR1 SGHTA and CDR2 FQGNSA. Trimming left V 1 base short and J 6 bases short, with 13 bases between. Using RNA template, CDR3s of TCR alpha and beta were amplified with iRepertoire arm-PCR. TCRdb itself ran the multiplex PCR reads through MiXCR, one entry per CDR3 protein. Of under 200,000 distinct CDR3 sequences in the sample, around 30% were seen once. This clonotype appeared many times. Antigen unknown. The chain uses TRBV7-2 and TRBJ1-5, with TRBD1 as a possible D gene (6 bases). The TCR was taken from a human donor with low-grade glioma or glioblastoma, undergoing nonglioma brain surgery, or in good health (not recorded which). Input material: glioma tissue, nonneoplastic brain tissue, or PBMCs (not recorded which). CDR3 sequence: CASSLEGGVVQPQHF. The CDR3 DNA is TGTGCCAGCAGCTTAGAGGGGGGGGTAGTTCAGCCCCAGCATTTT.